Shown below are 7 T cell receptor beta chains from a single sample sequenced in a study of blood T cell repertoires in COVID-19. The method was immunoSEQ multiplex PCR; TCRdb's version includes in-frame clones alone and lacks a portion of them. The sample lists some 150,000 clones, 70% to 90% occurring once. Source material: peripheral blood. These receptor sequences come from a human donor in a cohort sampled during active COVID-19.

This clone has only a few counts. This chain joins TRBV3-1 (or the pseudogene TRBV3-2) and TRBJ1-1; D remains unclear. The CDR3 totals 15 residues. CDR1 is LGHDT, CDR2 YNNKEL, per germline (reference sequence). Trimming left V 4 bases short and J 0 bases short, with 12 bases between. The CDR3 sequence: CASSLLPTLNTEAFF. The CDR3 DNA reads as TGTGCCAGCAGCCTCCTACCTACCCTGAACACTGAAGCTTTCTTT.

The J gene is TRBJ2-5, the V gene TRBV4-1; D possibly corresponds to TRBD2 (6 bases). Germline V gene data show CDR1 as MGHRA and CDR2 as YSYEKL. The CDR3 has 16 residues. V was cut by 0 bases and J by 5 bases, with 16 bases left in between. CDR3 in DNA: TGCGCCAGCAGCCAAGAAGGTGCGGCGGGGCGGGAGACCCAGTACTTC. Translating it yields CASSQEGAAGRETQYF.

This rearrangement joins TRBV16 to TRBJ1-2, with D unresolved. The CDR3 extends over 13 amino acids. Per the germline V gene, CDR1 is KGHSY and CDR2 is FQNENV. V gave up 0 bases and J gave up 8 bases, with 10 bases separating them. CDR3 sequence: CASSQSQQQGYTF. The CDR3, as DNA: TGTGCCAGCAGCCAATCTCAACAGCAGGGCTACACCTTC.

The J gene is TRBJ2-7, the V gene TRBV5-1; perhaps TRBD2 as D (6 bases). Germline V gives CDR1 SGHRS, CDR2 YFSETQ. Deletions cut 0 bases from V and 3 bases from J, with 16 bases between. This CDR3 is 16 amino acids long. The CDR3 loop is CASSLGSSGAVYEQYF. CDR3 coding DNA: TGCGCCAGCAGCTTGGGTAGTAGCGGAGCCGTCTACGAGCAGTACTTC.

The chain combines TRBV7-6 with TRBJ2-3; 12 positions agree with TRBD2. With V trimmed by 1 base and J by 6 bases, 11 bases remained unmatched. The CDR3 loop spans 18 amino acids. Germline V lookup: CDR1 SGHVS, CDR2 FNYEAQ. This chain's CDR3 is CASSLVGSSGGARDTQYF. CDR3 in DNA: TGTGCCAGCAGCTTAGTAGGCTCTAGCGGGGGGGCGAGGGATACGCAGTATTTT.

The chain joins TRBV7-6 to TRBJ2-1; the match to TRBD2 covers 12 bases. In germline, CDR1 is SGHVS, CDR2 FNYEAQ. The junction had 6 bases not matched to a gene; V was cut back by 6 bases and J by 6 bases. There are 15 residues in the CDR3. CDR3 region: CASRSLAGGLNEQFF. The DNA for the CDR3 is TGTGCCAGCAGGTCGCTAGCGGGAGGGCTCAATGAGCAGTTCTTC. Based on the CDR3 plus reference TRBV7-6 and TRBJ2-1, the full variable domain is GAGVSQSPRYKVTKRGQDVALRCDPISGHVSLYWYRQALGQGPEFLTYFNYEAQQDKSGLPNDRFSAERPEGSISTLTIQRTEQRDSAMYRCASRSLAGGLNEQFFGPGTRLTVL.

The chain couples TRBV9 to TRBJ2-1; a weak D match, TRBD2 (5 bases). CDR1 and CDR2 (germline): SGDLS, YYNGEE. This CDR3 has 17 amino acids. V was trimmed by 4 bases and J by 0 bases, leaving 17 bases between them. The CDR3 nucleotides read TGTGCCAGCAGCCGCCGGGGTAGCGAGAGCTCCTACAATGAGCAGTTCTTC. It codes for CASSRRGSESSYNEQFF.